The 10 T cell receptor beta chains given below trace back to one sample, sequenced in a study of post-analysis software for immune sequencing data. Unique molecular identifiers were present in the TCR beta cDNA libraries. Each CDR3 protein is one row after TCRdb ran MiXCR on the PCR reads. The table includes roughly 600,000 distinct CDR3 sequences, 44% detected once. The study's findings and limits: Included in a set of roughly five TRBV segments more frequent in patients than controls were TRBV5-6, TRBV5-1 and TRBV20-1.

No antigen has been identified for these receptors. Material: blood. Receptors originate from a girl between 10 and 17 years old with multiple sclerosis.

A few counts support this clonotype. The rearrangement uses TRBV2 and TRBJ2-1, with unresolved D. Germline CDR1 SNHLY, CDR2 FYNNEI. The CDR3 extends over 13 amino acids. V was clipped by 8 bases and J by 4 bases, with 12 bases between them. CDR3 loop: CASARTSYNEQFF. CDR3 coding DNA: TGTGCCAGCGCACGAACTTCTTACAATGAGCAGTTCTTC.

This rearrangement joins TRBV5-1 to TRBJ2-3; 11 bases fit TRBD1. The CDR3 extends over 16 amino acids. Germline values: CDR1 SGHRS, CDR2 YFSETQ. V was clipped by 4 bases and J by 3 bases; unmatched bases: 7. The CDR3 spells CASSGTDRGQTDTQYF. The CDR3 DNA sequence: TGCGCCAGCAGCGGCACGGACAGGGGGCAGACAGATACGCAGTATTTT.

This rearrangement joins TRBV5-1 to TRBJ2-1, with D unresolved. The CDR3 loop spans 13 amino acids. V lost 3 bases to trimming and J lost 7 bases, with 11 bases between them. The germline V gene encodes CDR1 SGHRS and CDR2 YFSETQ. The CDR3 nucleotides are TGCGCCAGCAGCTCAGGATCTAGTAATGAGCAGTTCTTC. Its translation is CASSSGSSNEQFF. The full variable domain, its missing parts supplied by reference TRBV5-1 and TRBJ2-1, is KAGVTQTPRYLIKTRGQQVTLSCSPISGHRSVSWYQQTPGQGLQFLFEYFSETQRNKGNFPGRFSGRQFSNSRSEMNVSTLELGDSALYLCASSSGSSNEQFFGPGTRLTVL.

This clonotype was counted only a few times. V and J are TRBV6-6 and TRBJ2-6, with a possible D match to TRBD2 (6 bases). The CDR3 extends over 17 amino acids. CDR1 and CDR2 (germline): MNHNY, SVGAGI (reference sequence). V was trimmed by 5 bases and J by 4 bases, leaving 18 bases between them. CDR3 in DNA: TGTGCCAGCAGTCCTGTCGGGGGAGGATCGGGGGCCAACGTCCTGACTTTC. It is translated as CASSPVGGGSGANVLTF.

The sample holds many counts of this clonotype. The chain joins TRBV13 to TRBJ2-7, with no clear D. V was pared by 6 bases and J by 3 bases, with 12 bases between. Germline lookup yields CDR1 PRHDT and CDR2 FYEKMQ (reference sequence). The CDR3 sequence is 13 residues long. The CDR3 spells CASRLRVGYEQYF. CDR3 DNA sequence: TGTGCCAGCAGATTAAGGGTGGGCTACGAGCAGTACTTC.

The V and J genes are TRBV7-9 and TRBJ2-7, with TRBD2 as a possible D gene (5 bases). The CDR3 has 18 amino acids. The V end was cut by 2 bases, the J end by 4 bases, with 24 bases between. Per the germline V gene, CDR1 is SEHNR and CDR2 is FQNEAQ (reference sequence). Here the CDR3 reads CASSLLALRDSSSYEQYF. The CDR3 nucleotides read TGTGCCAGCAGCTTATTAGCCTTACGGGATTCTTCAAGTTACGAGCAGTACTTC.

The table lists this clonotype with a count of one. The chain links TRBV12-3 or TRBV12-4 to TRBJ2-1, with D possibly matching TRBD2 (6 bases). The CDR3 extends over 11 amino acids. Trimming pared 0 bases from V and 13 bases from J, leaving 7 bases between. The CDR3 sequence is CASSLAGGQFF. The CDR3 DNA is TGTGCCAGCAGTTTAGCGGGAGGACAGTTCTTC.

This clonotype was seen a few times. The chain carries TRBV29-1 and TRBJ2-7; 10 positions match TRBD1. Unmatched junction bases numbered 7, after V lost 6 bases and J lost 5 bases. Germline V gives CDR1 SQVTM, CDR2 ANQGSEA. This CDR3 contains 13 residues. CDR3 in amino acids: CSVPKTGGDEQYF. In DNA, the CDR3 is TGCAGCGTCCCGAAGACAGGGGGCGACGAGCAGTACTTC.

V usage is TRBV6-6 and J usage is TRBJ1-1; D possibly corresponds to TRBD1 (5 bases). Germline V lookup: CDR1 MNHNY, CDR2 SVGAGI (reference sequence). V lost 2 bases and J lost 9, with 10 bases in between. This CDR3 has 12 amino acids. CDR3 protein: CASSYGDGQAFF. CDR3 nucleotides: TGTGCCAGCAGTTACGGGGACGGACAAGCTTTCTTT.

V usage is TRBV29-1 and J usage is TRBJ2-3, with D possibly being TRBD1 or TRBD2 (5 bases each). Trimming pared 7 bases from V and 4 bases from J, leaving 12 bases between. The CDR3 has 12 residues. The germline V gene has CDR1 SQVTM and CDR2 ANQGSEA. CDR3 residues: CSGGATADTQYF. DNA of the CDR3: TGCAGCGGAGGGGCTACGGCAGATACGCAGTATTTT.